This T cell receptor (beta chain) derives from a study of blood T cell repertoires in COVID-19. This table comes from immunoSEQ multiplex PCR, and its TCRdb copy is limited to in-frame clones, with some not included. This sample has about 150,000 clones, with roughly nine tenths found just once. Trimming took off 1 base at V and 6 bases at J, with 12 bases between the two ends. This CDR3 is 14 amino acids long. Germline assignment: CDR1 SEHNR and CDR2 FQNEAQ (reference sequence). V is TRBV7-9 and J is TRBJ1-1; D remains unclear. Sequencing was done on a sample of peripheral blood. The receptor's source is a human donor in a cohort sampled during active COVID-19. CDR3 residues: CASSLGRDRAEAFF. As DNA, the CDR3 is TGTGCCAGCAGCTTAGGGAGGGATCGGGCTGAAGCTTTCTTT.